This TCR beta chain was found in a study of control samples from healthy donors and cancer patients. TCRdb keeps only in-frame clones here, not all; method: immunoSEQ multiplex PCR. In the table there are around 250,000 clones, approximately 80% of which are singletons. This clone was observed a few times. The CDR3 sequence is 12 residues long. Trimming pared 0 bases from V and 3 bases from J, leaving 2 bases between. CDR1 is LNHDA, CDR2 SQIVND, per germline (reference sequence). Material: PBMCs. This receptor was identified in a woman aged 55-69 years with lung cancer. This chain uses TRBV19 with TRBJ1-2; D not resolved. CDR3 in DNA: TGTGCCAGTAGTATAGATCACTATGGCTACACCTTC. Its translation: CASSIDHYGYTF.